This T cell receptor (beta chain) comes out of a study of OX40 agonist ivuxolimab in advanced cancers. General study findings and limits: The study observed clonal expansion of CD4+ and CD8+ blood T cells by week 6 at 0.1 to 3.0 mg/kg. Among the lowest levels of clonal expansion were found in partial responders at 0.1-3.0 mg/kg.

The table lists this clone with a few counts. What it recognizes is unknown. The V gene's germline CDR1 is SGHKS and CDR2 YYEKEE (reference sequence). Trimming at V came to 4 bases and at J to 2 bases, leaving 5 bases not matched to a gene. The CDR3 has 15 residues. The protocol was immunoSEQ multiplex PCR, while the TCRdb copy is restricted to in-frame clones and leaves out a portion. The table lists 50,000 to 65,000 clones, around 85% of them singletons. The material was CD4+ or CD8+ T cells sorted from blood, obtained in a trial of the OX40 agonist ivuxolimab. This chain links TRBV5-5 with TRBJ1-4; 7 nucleotides line up with TRBD1. The clonotype comes from an adult with an advanced solid tumor such as melanoma, head and neck, liver or kidney cancer. CDR3 amino acids: CASSAYRGTNEKLFF. The CDR3 DNA follows: TGTGCCAGCAGCGCGTACAGGGGTACTAATGAAAAACTGTTTTTT.